Below are 14 T cell receptor beta chains sequenced from a single sample in a study of blood T cell repertoires in COVID-19. Data came from immunoSEQ multiplex PCR; TCRdb stores just in-frame clones and leaves some out. The sample has about 280,000 clones, 65% to 90% seen once. The sample comprised peripheral blood. Receptors were obtained from a man in his fifties or sixties with active or convalescent COVID-19.

This clone was detected ten times or more. V is TRBV10-1 and J is TRBJ2-2; no definite D call. Trimming cost V 4 bases and J 5 bases, with 8 bases left between them. CDR3 length equals 13 residues. In germline, CDR1 is WNHNN, CDR2 SYGVQD (reference sequence). CDR3 amino acids: CASSVTETGELFF. Written as DNA, the CDR3 is TGCGCCAGCAGTGTAACGGAGACCGGGGAGCTGTTTTTT.

The chain uses TRBV11-2 and TRBJ2-1; 7 nucleotides line up with TRBD2. Germline values: CDR1 SGHAT, CDR2 FQNNGV. J lost 5 bases, V lost 6 bases, and 16 bases had no gene match. The CDR3 runs to 17 residues. CDR3 DNA sequence: TGTGCCAGCAGTTCACGGGTTTCCGGCGGACTAGACAATGAGCAGTTCTTC. The encoded protein is CASSSRVSGGLDNEQFF.

The chain is built from TRBV11-2 and TRBJ2-1; TRBD2 matches 9 bases. Losses at the gene ends were 1 base for V and 5 bases for J; bases not matched to a gene: 6. The CDR3 totals 16 residues. CDR1 and CDR2 from the germline V gene are SGHAT and FQNNGV. The chain's CDR3 is CASSLVAGGLNNEQFF. The CDR3 nucleotides are TGTGCCAGCAGCTTAGTCGCGGGGGGGCTAAACAATGAGCAGTTCTTC. The whole variable domain, remainder taken from reference TRBV11-2 and TRBJ2-1, is EAGVAQSPRYKIIEKRQSVAFWCNPISGHATLYWYQQILGQGPKLLIQFQNNGVVDDSQLPKDRFSAERLKGVDSTLKIQPAKLEDSAVYLCASSLVAGGLNNEQFFGPGTRLTVL.

This clone was counted a few times. The chain couples TRBV28 to TRBJ1-3; TRBD1 is a possible D gene (5 bases). CDR3 length equals 16 residues. Deletions cut 1 base from V and 2 bases from J, with 12 bases between. CDR1 and CDR2 (germline): MDHEN, SYDVKM. This CDR3 reads CASSLLGTGTGNTIYF. The CDR3 DNA sequence: TGTGCCAGCAGTTTATTGGGTACAGGTACTGGAAACACCATATATTTT. The variable domain in full, with the rest retrieved from reference TRBV28 and TRBJ1-3, is DVKVTQSSRYLVKRTGEKVFLECVQDMDHENMFWYRQDPGLGLRLIYFSYDVKMKEKGDIPEGYSVSREKKERFSLILESASTNQTSMYLCASSLLGTGTGNTIYFGEGSWLTVV.

The chain carries TRBV20-1 and TRBJ2-7; TRBD1 aligns across 9 bases. This CDR3 has 15 residues. Per germline, CDR1 DFQATT and CDR2 SNEGSKA (reference sequence). Trimming at V came to 3 bases and at J to 2 bases, leaving 8 bases not matched to a gene. The CDR3 coding sequence is TGCAGTGCTAGTGGGGGGACAGGGCTGGCCTACGAGCAGTACTTC. Translation: CSASGGTGLAYEQYF.

The J gene is TRBJ2-1, the V gene TRBV7-3; 9 bases are a match to TRBD2. This CDR3 comprises 14 residues. The V gene's germline CDR1 is SGHTA and CDR2 FQGTGA. The trim removed 3 bases at V and 8 bases at J, leaving 5 bases unmatched. Written as DNA, the CDR3 is TGTGCCAGCAGCTTCTTGACTAGCGGCCATGAGCAGTTCTTC. As protein: CASSFLTSGHEQFF.

This chain connects TRBV10-3 to TRBJ1-2, with unresolved D. Trimming left V 0 bases short and J 10 bases short, with 18 bases between. Germline V gives CDR1 ENHRY, CDR2 SYGVKD. This CDR3 contains 15 residues. In DNA, the CDR3 is TGTGCCATCAGTGAGTCGAAAGGAGGCAGTCCACTCTACACCTTC. It encodes CAISESKGGSPLYTF.

The J gene is TRBJ1-1, the V gene TRBV4-2, with D uncertain. V was trimmed by 1 base and J by 5 bases, leaving 14 bases between them. The germline CDR1 and CDR2 sequences are LGHNA and YNFKEQ. The CDR3 runs to 15 residues. The CDR3 sequence is CASSQVEGIGTEAFF. The CDR3 nucleotides read TGTGCCAGCAGCCAAGTGGAGGGCATCGGGACTGAAGCTTTCTTT.

The rearrangement uses TRBV2 and TRBJ1-1, with D tentatively TRBD1 (5 bases). The ends were cut back, 7 bases at V and 5 bases at J, with 17 bases in the middle. Germline loops: CDR1 SNHLY, CDR2 FYNNEI. The CDR3 extends over 14 amino acids. The CDR3 bases are TGTGCCAGCATTGTATCTGAGGGGAGGACTGAAGCTTTCTTT. This sequence encodes CASIVSEGRTEAFF.

The gene calls are TRBV5-1 and TRBJ2-1, with 7 bases lining up with TRBD2. Germline V gene sequence: CDR1 SGHRS, CDR2 YFSETQ. With 9 bases clipped from V and 0 bases from J, the junction kept 6 bases outside the gene matches. The CDR3 length is 14 residues. CDR3 amino acids: CATRGEGSYNEQFF. For the CDR3, the DNA is TGCGCCACCCGGGGGGAGGGCTCCTACAATGAGCAGTTCTTC.

The chain is built from TRBV6-2 or TRBV6-3 and TRBJ2-7, with 9 bases aligning to TRBD2. The V and J ends lost 6 bases and 4 bases, in that order; junction bases with no gene match: 7. CDR1 and CDR2 from the germline V gene are MNHEY and SVGEGT. The CDR3 contains 14 residues. The CDR3 protein is CASSLSGSLYEQYF. Here the CDR3 DNA reads TGTGCCAGCAGCCTTAGCGGGAGTCTGTACGAGCAGTACTTC.

This chain connects TRBV7-8 to TRBJ2-7; D perhaps matches TRBD2 (6 bases). Germline CDR1 SGHVS, CDR2 FQNEAQ. V was cut by 3 bases and J by 4 bases, with 13 bases left in between. The CDR3 extends over 14 amino acids. CDR3 in amino acids: CASSLGGTAYEQYF. The DNA for the CDR3 is TGTGCCAGCAGCTTGGGCGGGACGGCATACGAGCAGTACTTC. The variable domain in full, with the rest retrieved from reference TRBV7-8 and TRBJ2-7, is GAGVSQSPRYKVAKRGQDVALRCDPISGHVSLFWYQQALGQGPEFLTYFQNEAQLDKSGLPSDRFFAERPEGSVSTLKIQRTQQEDSAVYLCASSLGGTAYEQYFGPGTRLTVT.

The chain uses TRBV30 and TRBJ1-5, with 8 nucleotides matching TRBD1. The CDR3 extends over 13 amino acids. V was clipped by 4 bases and J by 4 bases; unmatched bases: 3. CDR1 is GTSNPN, CDR2 SVGIG, per germline (reference sequence). Written as DNA, the CDR3 is TGTGCCTGGAACCGACAGGGGAATCAGCCCCAGCATTTT. It translates to CAWNRQGNQPQHF. The whole variable domain, remainder taken from reference TRBV30 and TRBJ1-5, is SQTIHQWPATLVQPVGSPLSLECTVEGTSNPNLYWYRQAAGRGLQLLFYSVGIGQISSEVPQNLSASRPQDRQFILSSKKLLLSDSGFYLCAWNRQGNQPQHFGDGTRLSIL.

The chain couples TRBV6-6 to TRBJ1-2; D is uncertain. This CDR3 comprises 14 residues. From germline, CDR1 is MNHNY and CDR2 SVGAGI (reference sequence). Trimming removed 5 bases from V and 0 bases from J, with 10 bases in between. CDR3 sequence reads: CASSARGANYGYTF. As DNA, the CDR3 is TGTGCCAGCAGTGCCCGGGGTGCTAACTATGGCTACACCTTC.